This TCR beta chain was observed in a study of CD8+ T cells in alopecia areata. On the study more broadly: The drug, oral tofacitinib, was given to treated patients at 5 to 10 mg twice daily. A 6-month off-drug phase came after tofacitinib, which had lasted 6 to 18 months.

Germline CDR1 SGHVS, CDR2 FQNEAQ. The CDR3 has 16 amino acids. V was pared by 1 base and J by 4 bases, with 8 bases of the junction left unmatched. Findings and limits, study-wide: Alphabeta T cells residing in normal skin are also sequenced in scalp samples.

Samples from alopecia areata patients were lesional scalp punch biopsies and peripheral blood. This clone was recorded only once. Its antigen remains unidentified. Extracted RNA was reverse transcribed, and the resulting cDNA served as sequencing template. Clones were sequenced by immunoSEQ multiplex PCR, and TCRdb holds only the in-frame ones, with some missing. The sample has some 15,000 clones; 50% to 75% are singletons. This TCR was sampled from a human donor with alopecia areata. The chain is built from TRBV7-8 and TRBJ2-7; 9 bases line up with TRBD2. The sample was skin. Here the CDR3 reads CASSLGVSGSTYEQYF. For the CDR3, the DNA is TGTGCCAGCAGCTTAGGAGTTAGCGGGAGTACGTACGAGCAGTACTTC.